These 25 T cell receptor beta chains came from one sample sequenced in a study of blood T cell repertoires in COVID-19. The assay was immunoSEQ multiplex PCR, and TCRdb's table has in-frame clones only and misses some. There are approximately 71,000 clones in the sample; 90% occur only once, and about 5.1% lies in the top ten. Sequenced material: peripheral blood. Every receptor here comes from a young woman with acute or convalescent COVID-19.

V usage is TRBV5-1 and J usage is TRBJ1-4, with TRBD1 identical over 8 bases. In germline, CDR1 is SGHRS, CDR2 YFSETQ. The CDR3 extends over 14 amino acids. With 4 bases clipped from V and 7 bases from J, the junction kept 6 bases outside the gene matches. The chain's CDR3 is CASSQQGVAEKLFF. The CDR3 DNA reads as TGCGCCAGCAGCCAACAGGGGGTCGCTGAAAAACTGTTTTTT.

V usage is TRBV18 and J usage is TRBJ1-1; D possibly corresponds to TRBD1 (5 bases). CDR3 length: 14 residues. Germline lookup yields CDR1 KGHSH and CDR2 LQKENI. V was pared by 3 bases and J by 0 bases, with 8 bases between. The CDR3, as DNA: TGTGCCAGCTCACCGACAGTCATGAACACTGAAGCTTTCTTT. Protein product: CASSPTVMNTEAFF.

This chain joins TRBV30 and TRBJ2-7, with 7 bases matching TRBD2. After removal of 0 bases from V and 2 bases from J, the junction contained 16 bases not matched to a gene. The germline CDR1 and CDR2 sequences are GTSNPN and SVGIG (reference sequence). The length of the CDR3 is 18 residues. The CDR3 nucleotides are TGTGCCTGGAGTGTACAACGGGGGTCTAGCGGATTTACCTACGAGCAGTACTTC. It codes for CAWSVQRGSSGFTYEQYF.

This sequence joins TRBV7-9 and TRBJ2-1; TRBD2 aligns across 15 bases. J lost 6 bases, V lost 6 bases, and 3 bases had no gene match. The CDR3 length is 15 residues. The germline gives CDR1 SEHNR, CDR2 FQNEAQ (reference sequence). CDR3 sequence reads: CASRRTSGGANEQFF. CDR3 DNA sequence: TGTGCCAGCAGGAGGACTAGCGGGGGGGCCAATGAGCAGTTCTTC.

The CDR3 here is CASSLVSQGSRGYTF. CDR3 sequence (DNA): TGTGCCAGCAGCTTGGTATCACAGGGGAGTCGTGGCTACACCTTC. The chain carries TRBV5-6 and TRBJ1-2; 7 nucleotides match TRBD1. Looked up from germline, CDR1 is SGHDT and CDR2 is YYEEEE. Losses at the gene ends were 0 bases for V and 7 bases for J; bases not matched to a gene: 9. The CDR3 contains 15 residues.

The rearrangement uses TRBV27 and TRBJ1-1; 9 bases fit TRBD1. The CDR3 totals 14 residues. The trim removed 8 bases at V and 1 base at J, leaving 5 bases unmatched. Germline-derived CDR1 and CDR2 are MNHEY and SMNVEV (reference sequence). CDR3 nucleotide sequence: TGTGCCAGCCACGGGACAGGGACGAACACTGAAGCTTTCTTT. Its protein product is CASHGTGTNTEAFF.

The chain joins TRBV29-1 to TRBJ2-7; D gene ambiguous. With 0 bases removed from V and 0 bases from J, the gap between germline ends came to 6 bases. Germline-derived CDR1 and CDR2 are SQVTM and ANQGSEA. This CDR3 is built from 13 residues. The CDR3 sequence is CSVEDEASYEQYF. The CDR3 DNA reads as TGCAGCGTTGAAGATGAGGCCTCCTACGAGCAGTACTTC.

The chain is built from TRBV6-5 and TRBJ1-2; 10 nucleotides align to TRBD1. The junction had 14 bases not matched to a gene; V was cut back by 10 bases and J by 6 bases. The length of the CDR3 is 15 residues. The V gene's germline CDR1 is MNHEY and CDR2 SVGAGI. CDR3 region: CATRRLTGTGDGYTF. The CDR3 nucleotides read TGTGCCACCCGAAGACTGACCGGGACAGGGGATGGCTACACCTTC.

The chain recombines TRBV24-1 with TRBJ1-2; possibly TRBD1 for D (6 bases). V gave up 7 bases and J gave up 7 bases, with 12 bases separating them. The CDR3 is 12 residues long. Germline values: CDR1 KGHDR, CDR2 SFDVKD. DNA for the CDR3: TGTGCCACCAGCGACAGGTGGGGTGGCTACACCTTC. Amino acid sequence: CATSDRWGGYTF.

DNA of the CDR3: TGTGCCAGCAGCTTAGTCCCGGGGTCCTACGAGCAGTACTTC. Translating it yields CASSLVPGSYEQYF. The V and J genes are TRBV11-2 and TRBJ2-7; possible D gene TRBD2, 5 bases. The germline gives CDR1 SGHAT, CDR2 FQNNGV. The CDR3 extends over 14 amino acids. V lost 1 base and J 1 base, leaving 8 bases between the germline ends. Variable domain in full (rest from reference TRBV11-2 and TRBJ2-7): EAGVAQSPRYKIIEKRQSVAFWCNPISGHATLYWYQQILGQGPKLLIQFQNNGVVDDSQLPKDRFSAERLKGVDSTLKIQPAKLEDSAVYLCASSLVPGSYEQYFGPGTRLTVT.

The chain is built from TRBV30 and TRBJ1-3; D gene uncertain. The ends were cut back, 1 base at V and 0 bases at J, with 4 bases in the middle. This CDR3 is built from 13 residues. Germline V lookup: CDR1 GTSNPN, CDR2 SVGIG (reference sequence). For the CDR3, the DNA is TGTGCCTGGAGTGATTACTCTGGAAACACCATATATTTT. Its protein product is CAWSDYSGNTIYF.

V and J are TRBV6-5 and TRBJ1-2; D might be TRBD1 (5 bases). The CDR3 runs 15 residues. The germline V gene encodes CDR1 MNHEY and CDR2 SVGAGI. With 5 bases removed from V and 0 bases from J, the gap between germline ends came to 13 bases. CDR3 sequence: CASSPLGPSNYGYTF. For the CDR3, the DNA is TGTGCCAGCAGTCCCCTGGGGCCCTCTAACTATGGCTACACCTTC.

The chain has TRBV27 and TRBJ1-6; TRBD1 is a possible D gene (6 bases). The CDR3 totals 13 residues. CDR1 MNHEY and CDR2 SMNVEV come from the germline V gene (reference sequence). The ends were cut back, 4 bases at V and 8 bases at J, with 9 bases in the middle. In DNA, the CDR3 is TGTGCCAGCAGTTCCAGGGGTGATTCACCCCTCCACTTT. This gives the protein CASSSRGDSPLHF.

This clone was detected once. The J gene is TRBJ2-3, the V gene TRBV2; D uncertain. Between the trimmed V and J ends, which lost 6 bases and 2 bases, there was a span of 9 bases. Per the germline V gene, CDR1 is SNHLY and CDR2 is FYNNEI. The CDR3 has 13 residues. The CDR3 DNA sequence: TGTGCCAGCAGAAACTCAATCACAGATACGCAGTATTTT. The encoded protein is CASRNSITDTQYF.

DNA for the CDR3: TGCAGCGTTGGACAGGGAGGACCCTATAGCAATCAGCCCCAGCATTTT. This translates into CSVGQGGPYSNQPQHF. This chain connects TRBV29-1 to TRBJ1-5; 7 bases are shared with TRBD1. The V gene end was trimmed by 4 bases and the J gene end by 0 bases; junction bases not matched to a gene: 9. Germline V CDR1 and CDR2: SQVTM, ANQGSEA. The CDR3 contains 16 residues.

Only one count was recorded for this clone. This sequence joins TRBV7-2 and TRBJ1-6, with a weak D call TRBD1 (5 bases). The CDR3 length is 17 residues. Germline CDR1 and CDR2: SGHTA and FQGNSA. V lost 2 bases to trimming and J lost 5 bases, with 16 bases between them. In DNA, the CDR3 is TGTGCCAGCAGCTTAAAAGGGGCAGGAGCTGATAATTCACCCCTCCACTTT. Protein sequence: CASSLKGAGADNSPLHF.

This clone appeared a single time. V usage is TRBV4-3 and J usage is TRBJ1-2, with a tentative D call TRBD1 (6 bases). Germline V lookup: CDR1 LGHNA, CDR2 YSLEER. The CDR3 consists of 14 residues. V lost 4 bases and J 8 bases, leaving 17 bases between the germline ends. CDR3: CASSPAWDMRGYTF. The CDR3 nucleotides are TGCGCCAGCAGCCCAGCTTGGGACATGCGGGGCTACACCTTC.

The chain's CDR3 is CASSPQGGGLQETQYF. DNA of the CDR3: TGTGCCAGCTCACCCCAGGGCGGGGGCCTTCAAGAGACCCAGTACTTC. The chain couples TRBV18 to TRBJ2-5, with D possibly being TRBD2 (7 bases). Trimming removed 3 bases at V and 2 bases at J, with 16 bases between. Germline CDR1 reads KGHSH; CDR2 reads LQKENI. This CDR3 region has 16 residues.

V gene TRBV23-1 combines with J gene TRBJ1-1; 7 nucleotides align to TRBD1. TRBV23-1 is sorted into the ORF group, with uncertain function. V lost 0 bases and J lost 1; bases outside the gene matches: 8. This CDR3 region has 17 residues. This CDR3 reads CASSQSGRGKGNTEAFF. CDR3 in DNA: TGCGCCAGCAGTCAATCGGGCAGGGGGAAAGGGAACACTGAAGCTTTCTTT.

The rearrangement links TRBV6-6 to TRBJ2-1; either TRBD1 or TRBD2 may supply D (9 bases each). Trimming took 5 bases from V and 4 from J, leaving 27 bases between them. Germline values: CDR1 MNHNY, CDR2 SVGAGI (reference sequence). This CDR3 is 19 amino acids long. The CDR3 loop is CASSPRQGVSGSLYNEQFF. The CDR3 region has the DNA TGTGCCAGCAGTCCCCGACAGGGGGTTAGCGGGAGTCTTTACAATGAGCAGTTCTTC.

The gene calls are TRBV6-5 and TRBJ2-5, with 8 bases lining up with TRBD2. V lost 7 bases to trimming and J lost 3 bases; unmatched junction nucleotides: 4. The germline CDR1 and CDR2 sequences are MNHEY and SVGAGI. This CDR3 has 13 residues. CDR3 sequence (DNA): TGTGCCAGCACCGGGACTAGGAAAGAGACCCAGTACTTC. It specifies CASTGTRKETQYF.

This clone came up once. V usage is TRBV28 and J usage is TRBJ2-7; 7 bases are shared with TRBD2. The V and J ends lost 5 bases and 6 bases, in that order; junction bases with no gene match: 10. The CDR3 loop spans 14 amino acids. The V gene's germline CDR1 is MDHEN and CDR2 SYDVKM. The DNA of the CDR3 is TGTGCCAGCAGTCCCAGACTAGCTCGGAGCGAGCAGTACTTC. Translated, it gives CASSPRLARSEQYF.

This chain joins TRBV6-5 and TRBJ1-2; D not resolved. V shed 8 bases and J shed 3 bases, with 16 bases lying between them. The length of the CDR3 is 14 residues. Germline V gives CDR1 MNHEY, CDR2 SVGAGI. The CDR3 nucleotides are TGTGCCAGCCGGATGGGGATGGGAGACTATGGCTACACCTTC. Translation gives CASRMGMGDYGYTF.

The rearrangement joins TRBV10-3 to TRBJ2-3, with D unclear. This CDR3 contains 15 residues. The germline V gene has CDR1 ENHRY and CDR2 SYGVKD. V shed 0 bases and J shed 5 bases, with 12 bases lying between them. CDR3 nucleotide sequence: TGTGCCATCAGTGAGTCTCTGGTCTCCGGAGATACGCAGTATTTT. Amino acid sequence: CAISESLVSGDTQYF.

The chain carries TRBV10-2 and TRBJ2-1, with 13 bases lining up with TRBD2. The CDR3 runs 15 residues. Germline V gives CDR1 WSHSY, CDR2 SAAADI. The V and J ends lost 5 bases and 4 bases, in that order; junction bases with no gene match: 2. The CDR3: CASSLTSGRYNEQFF. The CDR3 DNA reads TGCGCCAGCAGTTTGACTAGCGGGAGGTACAATGAGCAGTTCTTC.